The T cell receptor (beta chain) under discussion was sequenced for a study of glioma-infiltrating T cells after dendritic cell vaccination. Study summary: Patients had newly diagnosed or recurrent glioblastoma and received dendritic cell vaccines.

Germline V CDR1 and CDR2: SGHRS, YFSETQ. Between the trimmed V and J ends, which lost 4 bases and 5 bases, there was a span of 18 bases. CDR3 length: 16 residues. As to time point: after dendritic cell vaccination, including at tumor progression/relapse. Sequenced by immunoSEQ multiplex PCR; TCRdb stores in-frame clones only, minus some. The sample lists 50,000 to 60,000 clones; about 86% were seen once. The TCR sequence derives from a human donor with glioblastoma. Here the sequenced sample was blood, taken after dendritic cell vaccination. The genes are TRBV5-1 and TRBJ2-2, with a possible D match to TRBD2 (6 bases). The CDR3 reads CASSPLGGGGTGELFF. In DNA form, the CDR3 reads TGCGCCAGCAGCCCGTTGGGGGGTGGAGGAACCGGGGAGCTGTTTTTT.